These 10 T cell receptor beta chains share one sample of origin, sequenced in a study of blood T cell repertoires in COVID-19. Clones were read by immunoSEQ multiplex PCR, and TCRdb kept only the in-frame ones, dropping some. Here the sample spans roughly 24,000 clones, under 90% being singletons. Sequencing input: peripheral blood. All receptors derive from a human donor in a cohort sampled during active COVID-19.

The chain combines TRBV7-3 with TRBJ2-3; 9 positions agree with TRBD1. The CDR3 sequence is 15 residues long. Germline loops: CDR1 SGHTA, CDR2 FQGTGA. V lost 5 bases and J lost 2; bases outside the gene matches: 5. CDR3 sequence reads: CASSLDRGFTDTQYF. The CDR3 bases are TGTGCCAGCAGCCTCGACAGGGGGTTCACAGATACGCAGTATTTT.

The chain has TRBV6-5 and TRBJ2-5; 7 bases line up with TRBD2. Trimming at V came to 7 bases and at J to 4 bases, leaving 12 bases not matched to a gene. The germline V gene has CDR1 MNHEY and CDR2 SVGAGI. The CDR3 loop spans 15 amino acids. CDR3 loop: CASTREGRGGETQYF. CDR3 nucleotide sequence: TGTGCCAGCACGAGGGAGGGTAGGGGTGGAGAGACCCAGTACTTC.

This rearrangement joins TRBV19 to TRBJ2-7; 9 nucleotides align to TRBD1. CDR3 length equals 16 residues. The trim removed 3 bases at V and 6 bases at J, leaving 12 bases unmatched. Germline V gene data show CDR1 as LNHDA and CDR2 as SQIVND (reference sequence). CDR3 DNA: TGTGCCAGTAGTATTCTTGGGACAGGGAATTCCGGCGAGCAGTACTTC. The encoded protein is CASSILGTGNSGEQYF.

The chain has TRBV7-9 and TRBJ1-5; perhaps TRBD1 as D (6 bases). Trimming stripped 5 bases from V and 9 bases from J, with 20 bases between. CDR1 is SEHNR and CDR2 is FQNEAQ in the germline V gene (reference sequence). This CDR3 spans 15 amino acids. In nucleotides, the CDR3 is TGTGCCAGCAGCCATTCACAGGGAGGGAGGCGGCCCCAGCATTTT. Its translation: CASSHSQGGRRPQHF.

This chain links TRBV27 with TRBJ1-2; possibly TRBD1 for D (5 bases). The length of the CDR3 is 14 residues. Trimming cost V 2 bases and J 4 bases, with 11 bases left between them. Germline-derived CDR1 and CDR2 are MNHEY and SMNVEV (reference sequence). The CDR3 loop is CASSLRGGTYGYTF. CDR3 sequence (DNA): TGTGCCAGCAGTTTACGGGGCGGGACCTATGGCTACACCTTC.

V gene TRBV27 combines with J gene TRBJ2-3, with D unresolved. CDR1 and CDR2 (germline): MNHEY, SMNVEV (reference sequence). This CDR3 region has 12 residues. The V gene lost 5 bases and the J gene lost 3 bases, with 6 bases spanning the gap. CDR3 sequence: CASSQQTDTQYF. CDR3 nucleotides: TGTGCCAGCAGTCAACAAACAGATACGCAGTATTTT.

The J gene is TRBJ2-2, the V gene TRBV5-5; 11 bases are a match to TRBD2. This CDR3 comprises 16 residues. V gave up 4 bases and J gave up 4 bases; unmatched junction bases: 6. CDR1 and CDR2 from the germline V gene are SGHKS and YYEKEE (reference sequence). CDR3 amino acids: CASSSGSGGVTGELFF. The CDR3 region has the DNA TGTGCCAGCAGCAGCGGTAGCGGGGGGGTCACCGGGGAGCTGTTTTTT.

The chain carries TRBV6-5 and TRBJ2-3; D gene uncertain. Germline CDR1 and CDR2: MNHEY and SVGAGI. Between the trimmed V and J ends, which lost 5 bases and 4 bases, there was a span of 16 bases. This CDR3 region has 15 residues. In DNA form, the CDR3 reads TGTGCCAGCAGTCTAGAAGTGGTAGTTGCAGATACGCAGTATTTT. Encoded protein: CASSLEVVVADTQYF.

The count of this clone is one. V usage is TRBV6-1 and J usage is TRBJ1-2, with D hard to call. Germline values: CDR1 MNHNS, CDR2 SASEGT. This CDR3 is built from 13 residues. The ends were cut back, 3 bases at V and 4 bases at J, with 9 bases in the middle. This chain's CDR3 is CASSEAGSYGYTF. CDR3 nucleotide sequence: TGTGCCAGCAGTGAGGCAGGCAGCTATGGCTACACCTTC.

The chain uses TRBV30 and TRBJ1-1, with D perhaps TRBD1 (6 bases). The germline CDR1 and CDR2 sequences are GTSNPN and SVGIG (reference sequence). CDR3 length equals 15 residues. Trimming took 3 bases from V and 0 from J, leaving 14 bases between them. The CDR3 coding sequence is TGTGCCTGGAGAACAAAACAGGGTGTGAACACTGAAGCTTTCTTT. Its translation is CAWRTKQGVNTEAFF.